This T cell receptor beta chain was found in a study of vaccination and CD4 T cells after COVID-19. Across the whole study: The convalescent group had six males, four females, seven Caucasians, two Asians, one multiracial.

Cultured CD4+ T-cell DNA underwent Oncomine TCR Beta short-read sequencing. From CD4+ T cells that had been cultured, genomic DNA was extracted. From the PCR reads, TCRdb called clonotypes with MiXCR, one entry per CDR3 protein. Of approximately 3,600 distinct CDR3 sequences in the sample, 15% to 20% were seen once. This clonotype counts as medium-sized. Its antigen is not identified. J gave up 13 bases and V 5 bases, and 13 bases lay outside the gene matches. The germline gives CDR1 SGHTA, CDR2 FQGNSA. This CDR3 spans 15 amino acids. Treatment denoted: roughly nine-day PBMC culture with coronavirus spike peptide pools or control peptides (ViraFEST assay). There were positive PCR dates ranging from March to December 2020, all predating US Alpha, Beta and Delta variants.

The sequenced material came from CD4+ T cells from blood, cultured in vitro. The sequence was obtained from a human donor who had recovered from COVID-19. The chain is built from TRBV7-2 and TRBJ2-7, with TRBD2 matching 14 bases. CDR3: CASSPRTSGGRIIYF. CDR3 DNA sequence: TGTGCCAGCAGCCCTCGGACTAGCGGGGGGCGAATAATTTACTTC.